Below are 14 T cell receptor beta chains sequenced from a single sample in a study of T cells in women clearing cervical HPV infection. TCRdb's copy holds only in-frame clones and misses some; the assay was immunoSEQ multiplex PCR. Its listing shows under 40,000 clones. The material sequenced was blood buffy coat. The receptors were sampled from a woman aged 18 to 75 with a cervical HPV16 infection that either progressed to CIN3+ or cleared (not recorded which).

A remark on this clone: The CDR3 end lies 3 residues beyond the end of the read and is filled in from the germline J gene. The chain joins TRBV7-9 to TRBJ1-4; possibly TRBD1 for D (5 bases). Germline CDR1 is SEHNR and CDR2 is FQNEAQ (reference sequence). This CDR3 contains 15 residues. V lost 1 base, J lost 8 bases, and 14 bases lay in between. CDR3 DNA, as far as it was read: TGTGCCAGCAGCTTAGATGGAGGGGAACGGGAAAAA. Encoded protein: CASSLDGGEREK. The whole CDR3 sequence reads CASSLDGGEREKLFF. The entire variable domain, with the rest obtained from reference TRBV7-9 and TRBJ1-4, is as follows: DTGVSQNPRHKITKRGQNVTFRCDPISEHNRLYWYRQTLGQGPEFLTYFQNEAQLEKSRLLSDRFSAERPKGSFSTLEIQRTEQGDSAMYLCASSLDGGEREKLFFGSGTQLSVL.

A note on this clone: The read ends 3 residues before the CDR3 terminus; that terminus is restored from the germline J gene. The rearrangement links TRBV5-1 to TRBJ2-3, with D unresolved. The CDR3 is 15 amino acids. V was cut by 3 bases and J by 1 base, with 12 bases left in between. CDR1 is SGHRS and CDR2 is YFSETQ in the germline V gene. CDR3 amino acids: CASSSHGGGTDTQYF. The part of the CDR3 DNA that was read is TGCGCCAGCAGCTCCCATGGCGGTGGCACAGATACG. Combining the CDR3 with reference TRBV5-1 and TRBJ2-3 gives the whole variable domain KAGVTQTPRYLIKTRGQQVTLSCSPISGHRSVSWYQQTPGQGLQFLFEYFSETQRNKGNFPGRFSGRQFSNSRSEMNVSTLELGDSALYLCASSSHGGGTDTQYFGPGTRLTVL.

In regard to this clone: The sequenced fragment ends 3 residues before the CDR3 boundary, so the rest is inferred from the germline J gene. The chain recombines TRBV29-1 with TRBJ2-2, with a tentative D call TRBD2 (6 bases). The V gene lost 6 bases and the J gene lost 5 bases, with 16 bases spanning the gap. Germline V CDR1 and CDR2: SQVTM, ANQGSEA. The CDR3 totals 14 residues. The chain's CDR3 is CSVMEGFWTGELFF. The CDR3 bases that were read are TGCAGCGTAATGGAGGGGTTTTGGACCGGGGAG.

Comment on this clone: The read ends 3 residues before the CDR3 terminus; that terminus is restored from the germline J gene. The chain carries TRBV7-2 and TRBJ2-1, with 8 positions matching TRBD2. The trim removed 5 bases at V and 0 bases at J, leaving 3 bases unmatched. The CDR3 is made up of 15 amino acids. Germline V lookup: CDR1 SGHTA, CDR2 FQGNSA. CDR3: CASSRSGSSYNEQFF. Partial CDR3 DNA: TGTGCCAGCAGCCGAAGCGGGAGCTCCTACAATGAG.

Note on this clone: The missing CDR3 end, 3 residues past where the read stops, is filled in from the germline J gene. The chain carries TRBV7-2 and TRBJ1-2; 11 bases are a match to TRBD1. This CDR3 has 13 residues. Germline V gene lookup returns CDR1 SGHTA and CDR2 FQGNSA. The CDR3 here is CAGGQGANNEYTF. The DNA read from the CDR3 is TGTGCCGGAGGACAGGGGGCGAACAATGAA. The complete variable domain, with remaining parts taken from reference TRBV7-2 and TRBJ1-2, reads GAGVSQSPSNKVTEKGKDVELRCDPISGHTALYWYRQSLGQGLEFLIYFQGNSAPDKSGLPSDRFSAERTGGSVSTLTIQRTQQEDSAVYLCAGGQGANNEYTFGSGTRLTVV.

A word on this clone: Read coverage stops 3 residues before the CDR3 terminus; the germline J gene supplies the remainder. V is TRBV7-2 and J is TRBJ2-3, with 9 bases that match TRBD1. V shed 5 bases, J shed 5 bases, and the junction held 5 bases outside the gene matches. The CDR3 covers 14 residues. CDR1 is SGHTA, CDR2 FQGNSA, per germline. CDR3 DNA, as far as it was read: TGTGCCAGCAGCATAGACAGGGGGTTAGATACG. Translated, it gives CASSIDRGLDT. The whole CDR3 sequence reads CASSIDRGLDTQYF.

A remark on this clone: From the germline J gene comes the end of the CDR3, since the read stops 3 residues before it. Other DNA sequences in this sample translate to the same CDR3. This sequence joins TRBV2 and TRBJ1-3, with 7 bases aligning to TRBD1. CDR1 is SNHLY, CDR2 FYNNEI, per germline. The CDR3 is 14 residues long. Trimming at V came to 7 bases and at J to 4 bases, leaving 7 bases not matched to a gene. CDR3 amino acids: CASIGGGGGNTIYF. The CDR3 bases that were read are TGTGCCAGCATCGGGGGAGGGGGCGGAAACACC.

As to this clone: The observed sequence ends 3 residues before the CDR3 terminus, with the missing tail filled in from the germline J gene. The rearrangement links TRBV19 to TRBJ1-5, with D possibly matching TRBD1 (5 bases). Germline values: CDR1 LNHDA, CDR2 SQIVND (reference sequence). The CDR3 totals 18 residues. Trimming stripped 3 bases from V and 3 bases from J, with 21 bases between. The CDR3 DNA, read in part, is TGTGCCAGTAGTATGTATGGGGGGGTCGGACGGAACAATCAGCCC. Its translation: CASSMYGGVGRNNQP. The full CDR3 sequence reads CASSMYGGVGRNNQPQHF.

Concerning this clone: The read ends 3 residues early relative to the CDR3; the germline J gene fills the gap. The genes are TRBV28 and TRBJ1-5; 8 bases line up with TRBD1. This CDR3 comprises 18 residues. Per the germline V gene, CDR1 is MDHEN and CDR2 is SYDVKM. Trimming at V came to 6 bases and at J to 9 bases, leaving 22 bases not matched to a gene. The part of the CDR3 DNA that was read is TGTGCCAGCAGCCCAGACCTCGATTACAGGGGGGTGTTTGGGCCC. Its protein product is CASSPDLDYRGVFGP. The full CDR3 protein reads CASSPDLDYRGVFGPQHF.

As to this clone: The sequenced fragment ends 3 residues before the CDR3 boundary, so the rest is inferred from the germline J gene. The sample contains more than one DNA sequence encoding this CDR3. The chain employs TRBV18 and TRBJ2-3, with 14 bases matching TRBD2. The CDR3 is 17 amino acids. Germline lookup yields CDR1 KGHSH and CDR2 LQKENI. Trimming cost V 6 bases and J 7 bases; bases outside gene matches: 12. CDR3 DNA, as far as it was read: TGTGCCAGCTCCCCTCCTGGACTAGCGGGGGGCGTAAATACG. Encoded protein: CASSPPGLAGGVNT. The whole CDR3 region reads CASSPPGLAGGVNTQYF.

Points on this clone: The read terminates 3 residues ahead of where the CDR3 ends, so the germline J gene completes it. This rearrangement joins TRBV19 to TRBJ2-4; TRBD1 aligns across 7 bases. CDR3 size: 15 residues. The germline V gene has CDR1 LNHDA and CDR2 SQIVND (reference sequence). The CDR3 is CASKPTGSLGYGQYF. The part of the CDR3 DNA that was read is TGTGCCAGTAAACCGACAGGGTCTCTAGGGTATGGT.

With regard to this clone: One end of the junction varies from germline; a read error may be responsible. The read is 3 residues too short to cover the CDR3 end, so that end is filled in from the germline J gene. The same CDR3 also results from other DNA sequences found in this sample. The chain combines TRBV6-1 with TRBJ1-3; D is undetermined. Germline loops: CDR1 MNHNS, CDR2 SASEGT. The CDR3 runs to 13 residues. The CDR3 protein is CASSEDRGNTIYF. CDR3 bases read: TGTGCCAGCAGTGAAGACAGAGGAAACACA.

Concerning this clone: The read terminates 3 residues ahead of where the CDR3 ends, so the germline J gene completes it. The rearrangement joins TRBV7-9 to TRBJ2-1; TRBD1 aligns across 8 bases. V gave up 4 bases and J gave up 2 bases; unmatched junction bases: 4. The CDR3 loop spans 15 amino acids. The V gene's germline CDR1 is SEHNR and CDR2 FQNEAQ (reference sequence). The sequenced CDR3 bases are TGTGCCAGCAGCTATGACAGGGGACCCTACAATGAG. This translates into CASSYDRGPYNE. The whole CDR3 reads CASSYDRGPYNEQFF.

Partial CDR3 DNA: TGTGCCAGCAGCTTAGATTTTAGTGGCAATCAGCCC. This gives the protein CASSLDFSGNQP. The whole CDR3 sequence reads CASSLDFSGNQPQHF. V and J are TRBV11-2 and TRBJ1-5; D gene unclear. The CDR3 is cut off 3 residues early in the read; its end comes from the germline J gene. V was trimmed by 0 bases and J by 2 bases, leaving 8 bases between them. The CDR3 spans 15 residues. Germline loops: CDR1 SGHAT, CDR2 FQNNGV.